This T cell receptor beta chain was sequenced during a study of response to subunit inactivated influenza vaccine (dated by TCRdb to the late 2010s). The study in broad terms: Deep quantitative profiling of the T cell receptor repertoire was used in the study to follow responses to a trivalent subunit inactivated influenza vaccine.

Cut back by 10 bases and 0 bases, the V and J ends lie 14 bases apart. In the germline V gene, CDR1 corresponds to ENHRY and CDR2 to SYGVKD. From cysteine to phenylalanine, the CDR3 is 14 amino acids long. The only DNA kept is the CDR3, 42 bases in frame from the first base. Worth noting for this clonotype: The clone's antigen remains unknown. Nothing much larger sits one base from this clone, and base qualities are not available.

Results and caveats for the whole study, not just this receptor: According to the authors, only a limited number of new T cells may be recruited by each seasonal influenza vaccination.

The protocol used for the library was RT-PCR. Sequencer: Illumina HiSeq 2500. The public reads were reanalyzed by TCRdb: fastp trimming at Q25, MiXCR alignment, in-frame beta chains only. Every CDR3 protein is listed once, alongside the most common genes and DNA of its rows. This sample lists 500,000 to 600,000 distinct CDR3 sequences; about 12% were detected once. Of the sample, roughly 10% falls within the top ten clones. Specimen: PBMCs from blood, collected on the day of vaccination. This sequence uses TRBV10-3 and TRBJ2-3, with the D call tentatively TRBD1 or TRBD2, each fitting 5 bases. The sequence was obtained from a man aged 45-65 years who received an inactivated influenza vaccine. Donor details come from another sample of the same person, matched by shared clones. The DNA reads TGTGCCACACGGGACCTACTCAGCACAGATACGCAGTATTTT. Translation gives CATRDLLSTDTQYF.